The clone carrying this TCR beta chain was recorded many times. No antigen is known for it. TCR beta VDJ and CDR3 profiling used genomic DNA as template. TCRdb re-analysed the reads in MiXCR, keeping a single row per CDR3 protein. The repertoire holds under 200,000 distinct CDR3 sequences, with roughly 48% as singletons. There are 18 residues in the CDR3. Germline CDR1 reads SGHTA; CDR2 reads FQGTGA. V lost 1 base, J lost 0 bases, and 9 bases stayed unmatched. The record originates from a study of CD8+CD57+ T cells in acquired aplastic anemia. Study-wide background: Sorted CD4+ and CD8+ cells gave an average of 3.2 ug of DNA.

Study conclusions and caveats: The same twenty-nine CD8+ CDR3 sequences occurred in patients and in controls.

The rearrangement uses TRBV7-3 and TRBJ2-1, with TRBD2 matching over 7 bases. This clonotype was obtained from a human donor in good health. The specimen was sorted CD4+, CD8+, or CD8+CD57+ T cells (not recorded which) from PBMCs. DNA of the CDR3: TGTGCCAGCAGCTTAATCGGGTCGGGGGGTGCCTCCTACAATGAGCAGTTCTTC. This codes for CASSLIGSGGASYNEQFF.